This T cell receptor beta chain was documented in a study of shared clonotypes between healthy human individuals. 150 to 250 ng DNA, 25,000 to 35,000 T cell genomes, went into each sorted-subset replicate PCR. Using immunoSEQ multiplex PCR, the repertoire was profiled, and TCRdb retains in-frame clones only, with some absent. The profile shows 2 million to 2.5 million clones, less than 95% of them singletons. The donors, healthy adults who were HIV-negative, had experienced no recent acute infections or vaccinations. Naive CD45RA+ and memory CD45RA-negative subsets were split from CD4+ cells. Sequencing input: naive CD4+ T cells from PBMCs. Subset reported: CD45RA+ positively selected. The clonotype comes from a man aged 18 to 29 in good health. Some clones in this sample may be carry-over from other donors' samples.

The CDR3 coding sequence is TGCGCCAGCAGCCCTTCTAGCGGGAGTGACGATGAGCAGTTCTTC. Translating it yields CASSPSSGSDDEQFF. The J gene is TRBJ2-1, the V gene TRBV5-1, with 10 bases matching TRBD2. The CDR3 runs 15 residues. Germline V gene lookup returns CDR1 SGHRS and CDR2 YFSETQ. The J segment lost 8 bases and the V segment lost 4 bases, leaving 9 bases of the junction unmatched.